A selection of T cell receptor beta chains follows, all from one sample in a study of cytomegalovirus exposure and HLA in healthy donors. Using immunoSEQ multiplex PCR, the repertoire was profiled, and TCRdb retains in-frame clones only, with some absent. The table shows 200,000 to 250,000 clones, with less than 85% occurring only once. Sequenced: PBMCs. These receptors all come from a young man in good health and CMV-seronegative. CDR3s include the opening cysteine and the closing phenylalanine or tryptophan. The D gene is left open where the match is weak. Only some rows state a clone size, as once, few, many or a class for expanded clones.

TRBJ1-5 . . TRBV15 TGTGCCACCAGCAGTGCGCGGGGGAGCAATCAGCCCCAGCATTTT CATSSARGSNQPQHF
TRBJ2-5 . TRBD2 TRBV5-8 TGTGCCAGCAGCGATAGCGGGAGAGGTTTGGAGACCCAGTACTTC CASSDSGRGLETQYF
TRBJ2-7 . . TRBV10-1 TGCGCCAGCAGTGAGGCGTCAGGGTACGAGCAGTACTTC CASSEASGYEQYF
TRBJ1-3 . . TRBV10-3 TGTGCCATCAGATCCGGGACTTCTGGAAACACCATATATTTT CAIRSGTSGNTIYF
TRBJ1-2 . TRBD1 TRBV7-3 TGTGCCAGCAGCCGAACAGGGGGAACCGATGGCTACACCTTC CASSRTGGTDGYTF
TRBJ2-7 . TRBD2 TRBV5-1 TGCGCCAGCAGCTTGAGCCTAGCGGGAGCATCATACGAGCAGTGCTTC CASSLSLAGASYEQCF
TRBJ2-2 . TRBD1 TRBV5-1 TGCGCCAGCAGCTTCAGGGGGCTTAACACCGGGGAGCTGTTTTTT CASSFRGLNTGELFF
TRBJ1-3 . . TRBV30 TGTGCCTGGTATATCTCTGGAAACACCATATATTTT CAWYISGNTIYF
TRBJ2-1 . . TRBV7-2 TGTGCCAGCAGCTTTCCACCTCCGGTGCGGGGAAATGAGCAGTTCTTC CASSFPPPVRGNEQFF
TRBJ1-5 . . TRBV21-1 TGTGCCAGCAGCAAAGCGACAGCTAATAATCAGCCCCAGCATTTT CASSKATANNQPQHF
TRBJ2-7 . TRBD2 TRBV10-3 TGTGCCATCAGTGGGGTTTTTAGCGGGAGCATTTTCTACGAGCAGTACTTC CAISGVFSGSIFYEQYF
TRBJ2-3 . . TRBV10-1 TGCGCCAGCAGTGAGGCGGGGGCGATCTATACGCAGTATTTT CASSEAGAIYTQYF
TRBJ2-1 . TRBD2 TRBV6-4 TGTGCCAGCAGATCGGGACTAGCGGGCCCCAATGAGCAGTTCTTC CASRSGLAGPNEQFF
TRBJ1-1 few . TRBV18 TGTGCCAGCTCACTGTCAGGAAACACTGAAGCTTTCTTT CASSLSGNTEAFF
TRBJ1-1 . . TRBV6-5 TGTGCCAGCAGTCGTACATTGAACACTGAAGCTTTCTTT CASSRTLNTEAFF
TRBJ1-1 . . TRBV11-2 TGTGCCAGCAGCTTAGGCGCAGGGATGAACACTGAAGCTTTCTTT CASSLGAGMNTEAFF
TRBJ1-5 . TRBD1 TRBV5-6 TGTGCCAGCAGCTTGTGGGCAGGGGGGAATCAGCCCCAGCATTTT CASSLWAGGNQPQHF
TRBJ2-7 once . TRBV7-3 TGTGCCAGCAGCCACAAGGGGGGGGAGCAGTACTTC CASSHKGGEQYF
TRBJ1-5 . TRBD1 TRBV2 TGTGCCAGCAGTCGGGACAGTGATCAGCCCCAGCATTTT CASSRDSDQPQHF
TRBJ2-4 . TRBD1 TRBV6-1 TGTGCCAGTACCCCGGGACAGACGTTCATTCAGTACTTC CASTPGQTFIQYF
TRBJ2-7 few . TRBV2 TGTGCCAGCAAAGAGGGCTATACAACCTACGAGCAGTACTTC CASKEGYTTYEQYF
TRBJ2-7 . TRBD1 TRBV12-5 TGTGCTAGTGGTTTGGTGGGCAGGGGGAATACCTACGAGCAGTACTTC CASGLVGRGNTYEQYF
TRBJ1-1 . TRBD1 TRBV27 TGTGCCAGCAGTTTCACCCCGACAGGGGGGGCTTTCTTT CASSFTPTGGAFF
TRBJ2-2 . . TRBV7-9 TGTGCCAGCAGCCGGGGGTTTTTAGCCGGGGAGCTGTTTTTT CASSRGFLAGELFF
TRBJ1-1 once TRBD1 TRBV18 TGTGCCAGCTCACCACAGGGGGCGACTGAAGCTTTCTTT CASSPQGATEAFF
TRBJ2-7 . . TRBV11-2 TGTGCCAGCAGCATACTGATGCCCGGGACTTCCTTTTTCTACGAGCAGTACTTC CASSILMPGTSFFYEQYF
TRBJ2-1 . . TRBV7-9 TGTGCCAGCAGCTTAGTGAGCAATGAGCAGTTCTTC CASSLVSNEQFF
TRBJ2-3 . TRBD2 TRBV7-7 TGTGCTAGCAGCCGAGGGGTGGGAGGGAGCGCAGATACGCAGTATTTT CASSRGVGGSADTQYF
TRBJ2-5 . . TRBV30 TGTGCCTGGAGCCTCTCAGGGGAGACCCAGTACTTC CAWSLSGETQYF